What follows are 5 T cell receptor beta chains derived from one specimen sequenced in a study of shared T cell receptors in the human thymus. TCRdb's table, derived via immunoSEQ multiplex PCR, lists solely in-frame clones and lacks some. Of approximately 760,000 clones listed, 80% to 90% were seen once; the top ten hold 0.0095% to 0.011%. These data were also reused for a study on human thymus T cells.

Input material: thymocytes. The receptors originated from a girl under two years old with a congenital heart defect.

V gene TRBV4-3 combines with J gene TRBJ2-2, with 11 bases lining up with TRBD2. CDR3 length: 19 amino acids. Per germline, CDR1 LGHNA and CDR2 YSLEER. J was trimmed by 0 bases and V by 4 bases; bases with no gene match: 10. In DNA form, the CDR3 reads TGCGCCAGCAGCCCTTCCGTCCTAGCGGGGGGTTCGAACACCGGGGAGCTGTTTTTT. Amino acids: CASSPSVLAGGSNTGELFF.

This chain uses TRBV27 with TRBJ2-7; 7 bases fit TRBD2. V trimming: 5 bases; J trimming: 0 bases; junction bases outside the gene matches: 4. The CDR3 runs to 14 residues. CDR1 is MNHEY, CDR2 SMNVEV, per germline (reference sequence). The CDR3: CASSRDYYSYEQYF. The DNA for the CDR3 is TGTGCCAGCAGTAGGGACTACTACTCCTACGAGCAGTACTTC.

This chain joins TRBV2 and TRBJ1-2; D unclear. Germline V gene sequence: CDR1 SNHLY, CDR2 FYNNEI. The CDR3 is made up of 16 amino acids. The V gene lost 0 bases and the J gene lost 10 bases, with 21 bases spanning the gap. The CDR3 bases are TGTGCCAGCAGTGAAGCAATACTAGGGCAGAATATGTCCTACACCTTC. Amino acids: CASSEAILGQNMSYTF. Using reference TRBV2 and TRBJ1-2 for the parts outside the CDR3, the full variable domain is EPEVTQTPSHQVTQMGQEVILRCVPISNHLYFYWYRQILGQKVEFLVSFYNNEISEKSEIFDDQFSVERPDGSNFTLKIRSTKLEDSAMYFCASSEAILGQNMSYTFGSGTRLTVV.

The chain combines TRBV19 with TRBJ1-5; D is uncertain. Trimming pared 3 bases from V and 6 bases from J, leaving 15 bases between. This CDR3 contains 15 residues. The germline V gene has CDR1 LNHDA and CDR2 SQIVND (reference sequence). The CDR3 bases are TGTGCCAGTAGTATTTCATGGAGTTTGGCTCAGCCCCAGCATTTT. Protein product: CASSISWSLAQPQHF.

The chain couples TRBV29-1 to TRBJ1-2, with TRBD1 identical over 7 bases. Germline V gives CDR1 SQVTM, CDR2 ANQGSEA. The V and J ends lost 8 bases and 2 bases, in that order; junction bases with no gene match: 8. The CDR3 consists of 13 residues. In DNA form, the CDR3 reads TGCAGCATCAGGACAGGATCGAACTATGGCTACACCTTC. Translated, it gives CSIRTGSNYGYTF.